These T cell receptor beta chains were read from a single sample in a study of blood T cell repertoires in COVID-19. The repertoire was sequenced with immunoSEQ multiplex PCR; TCRdb's copy has only in-frame clones and lacks some. The sample lists nearly 250,000 clones; about 82% were seen once. Sequencing was carried out using peripheral blood. The receptors were sampled from an elderly woman with COVID-19, enrolled during active disease. The conserved cysteine and the conserved F or W are not part of the CDR3 here.

v_call,j_call,cdr3_aa
TRBV7-2,TRBJ2-5,ASSLTSGPGTGYRETQY
TRBV24-1,TRBJ1-2,ATSDPTPGGSYGYT
TRBV28,TRBJ1-5,ASSPGDRGYKQPQH
TRBV7-2,TRBJ1-1,ASSQMTGGYTEAF
TRBV20-1,TRBJ2-5,SATVGTQY
TRBV18,TRBJ2-1,ASSGQGRLYDEQF
TRBV23-1,TRBJ1-2,ASRRGDIYGYT
TRBV5-8,TRBJ2-5,ASSVDRGYQETQY
TRBV5-1,TRBJ1-4,ASSVGQRDEKLF
TRBV7-3,TRBJ1-3,ASSRDRGFGNTIY
TRBV5-1,TRBJ1-1,ASSLYGTGLAF
TRBV18,TRBJ1-2,ASSPGTGTFYGYT
TRBV6-5,TRBJ2-3,ASSYSGLASGSAEY
TRBV14,TRBJ1-2,ASSPGDRGLNYGYT
TRBV7-2,TRBJ2-5,ASSDGNRLAQY
TRBV10-3,TRBJ2-7,AISVQGHEQY
TRBV6-5,TRBJ2-1,ASSYGGGAGNEQF
TRBV19,TRBJ1-5,ASSDRGSNQPQH
TRBV18,TRBJ1-5,ASSSMQVGNQPQH
TRBV5-1,TRBJ2-5,ASSLSPGQGGETQY
TRBV5-1,TRBJ2-5,ASSFTSGGAETQY
TRBV7-9,TRBJ2-1,ASSLSLGGASYNEQF
TRBV5-1,TRBJ1-2,ASSPGGSGQGHGYT
TRBV6-2/TRBV6-3,TRBJ1-2,ASSYYRDRNGYT
TRBV7-9,TRBJ2-7,ASRADSEGYEQY
TRBV9,TRBJ1-4,ASSPTRAGDPKKLF
TRBV28,TRBJ1-5,ASSSSRNQPQH
TRBV20-1,TRBJ1-3,SASAVSTGGNTIY